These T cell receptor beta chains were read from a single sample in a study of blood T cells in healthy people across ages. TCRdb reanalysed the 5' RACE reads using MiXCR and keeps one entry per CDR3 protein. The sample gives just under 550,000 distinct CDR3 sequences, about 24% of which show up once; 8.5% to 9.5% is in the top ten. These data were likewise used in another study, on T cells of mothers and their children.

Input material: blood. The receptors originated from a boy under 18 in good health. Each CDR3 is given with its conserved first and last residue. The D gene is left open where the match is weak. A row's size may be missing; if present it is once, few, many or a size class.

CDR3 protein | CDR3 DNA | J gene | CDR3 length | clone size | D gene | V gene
CSARASGLGSKNIQYF | TGCAGTGCTAGAGCCAGCGGGCTCGGGTCCAAAAACATTCAGTACTTC | TRBJ2-4 | 16 | - | - | TRBV20-1
CATSDSGQLNTEAFF | TGTGCCACCAGTGACTCAGGACAGCTGAACACTGAAGCTTTCTTT | TRBJ1-1 | 15 | - | - | TRBV24-1
CATSRDQGRGQVAEAFF | TGTGCCACCAGCAGAGACCAAGGGAGGGGGCAGGTCGCTGAAGCTTTCTTT | TRBJ1-1 | 17 | - | TRBD1 | TRBV15
CASSPLHGASGRETQYF | TGTGCCAGCAGCCCACTCCATGGGGCTAGCGGGAGAGAGACCCAGTACTTC | TRBJ2-5 | 17 | - | TRBD2 | TRBV3-1
CASSFGRETYEQYF | TGTGCCAGCAGCTTCGGCCGGGAAACCTACGAGCAGTACTTC | TRBJ2-7 | 14 | few | - | TRBV7-9
CASSPILAGPSPPDTQYF | TGTGCCAGCAGCCCCATCCTCGCAGGGCCCTCACCGCCAGATACGCAGTATTTT | TRBJ2-3 | 18 | - | - | TRBV14
CASSWDRANYGYTF | TGTGCCAGCAGTTGGGACAGAGCTAACTATGGCTACACCTTC | TRBJ1-2 | 14 | - | TRBD1 | TRBV6-5
CSARDLGEDTQYF | TGCAGTGCTAGAGATTTAGGAGAAGATACGCAGTATTTT | TRBJ2-3 | 13 | - | - | TRBV20-1
CASSSPGVPDTQYF | TGTGCCAGCAGCTCGCCAGGGGTCCCAGATACGCAGTATTTT | TRBJ2-3 | 14 | - | - | TRBV7-9
CASSRDRGTYNEQFF | TGTGCCAGCAGCCGGGACAGGGGCACCTACAATGAGCAGTTCTTC | TRBJ2-1 | 15 | many | TRBD1 | TRBV7-2
CSVVVPGGVDEAFF | TGCAGCGTTGTAGTCCCGGGGGGTGTGGATGAAGCTTTCTTT | TRBJ1-1 | 14 | - | - | TRBV29-1
CASSSDRGGLETQYF | TGTGCCAGCAGCTCGGACAGGGGTGGTTTGGAGACCCAGTACTTC | TRBJ2-5 | 15 | - | TRBD1 | TRBV7-9
CASSLGTGMSSYEQYF | TGTGCCAGCAGTTTAGGTACCGGGATGTCCTCCTACGAGCAGTACTTC | TRBJ2-7 | 16 | - | - | TRBV28
CASSLPGSATNEKLFF | TGTGCCAGCAGCCTCCCTGGATCCGCAACTAATGAAAAACTGTTTTTT | TRBJ1-4 | 16 | - | - | TRBV6-2/TRBV6-3
CASSQTSGRASEGTQYF | TGTGCCAGCAGTCAGACTAGCGGGAGAGCTTCTGAGGGGACCCAGTACTTC | TRBJ2-5 | 17 | few | TRBD2 | TRBV28
CSVEDLGVGYTF | TGCAGCGTTGAAGATCTGGGGGTCGGCTACACCTTC | TRBJ1-2 | 12 | once | - | TRBV29-1
CASSLETGIEITPSNQPQHF | TGTGCCAGCAGCTTAGAGACAGGAATAGAAATAACACCAAGCAATCAGCCCCAGCATTTT | TRBJ1-5 | 20 | few | - | TRBV7-6
CAGGVASGSYEQYF | TGTGCCGGAGGGGTGGCTAGCGGATCCTACGAGCAGTACTTC | TRBJ2-7 | 14 | few | TRBD2 | TRBV30
CASSRPDGTDTQYF | TGTGCCAGCAGCCGACCCGATGGGACAGATACGCAGTATTTT | TRBJ2-3 | 14 | few | - | TRBV7-9
CSVGDGEQFF | TGCAGCGTGGGGGACGGGGAGCAGTTCTTC | TRBJ2-1 | 10 | many | - | TRBV29-1
CASSLVETGRQSNGYTF | TGTGCCAGCAGCTTAGTGGAGACAGGGAGGCAATCCAATGGCTACACCTTC | TRBJ1-2 | 17 | - | TRBD1 | TRBV7-6
CASSPGQGAYF | TGTGCCAGCAGCCCAGGACAGGGGGCGTACTTC | TRBJ2-7 | 11 | - | TRBD1 | TRBV28
CASSSSLLDRTYNEKLFF | TGTGCCAGCAGCTCCTCTTTACTCGACAGGACTTATAATGAAAAACTGTTTTTT | TRBJ1-4 | 18 | few | - | TRBV7-9
CASSPSTGVEQYF | TGTGCCAGCAGCCCGTCGACAGGGGTCGAGCAGTACTTC | TRBJ2-7 | 13 | - | TRBD1 | TRBV3-1
CATSFQTSGSNEQFF | TGTGCCACCAGCTTCCAGACTAGCGGGAGCAATGAGCAGTTCTTC | TRBJ2-1 | 15 | - | TRBD2 | TRBV15
CASSRTPQGFNYGYTF | TGCGCCAGCAGCCGAACACCACAGGGGTTTAACTATGGCTACACCTTC | TRBJ1-2 | 16 | - | TRBD1 | TRBV4-3
CASRGPGANTGELFF | TGTGCCAGCAGAGGACCGGGAGCGAACACCGGGGAGCTGTTTTTT | TRBJ2-2 | 15 | - | - | TRBV6-5
CASSPGTISYEQYF | TGTGCCAGCAGCCCCGGGACCATCTCCTACGAGCAGTACTTC | TRBJ2-7 | 14 | - | - | TRBV12-3/TRBV12-4
CSARLWGLPLTQYF | TGCAGTGCTAGACTTTGGGGACTTCCACTGACCCAGTACTTC | TRBJ2-5 | 14 | few | - | TRBV20-1
CASARPGGDRTEAFF | TGTGCCAGCGCCCGCCCCGGAGGGGATCGGACTGAAGCTTTCTTT | TRBJ1-1 | 15 | - | - | TRBV6-2/TRBV6-3
CSVRTSGRTGELFF | TGCAGCGTAAGGACTAGCGGGAGGACCGGGGAGCTGTTTTTT | TRBJ2-2 | 14 | few | TRBD2 | TRBV29-1
CASSYSGRDTQYF | TGTGCCAGCAGTTACTCGGGGAGGGATACGCAGTATTTT | TRBJ2-3 | 13 | - | - | TRBV6-7
CASSQSRATYEQYF | TGTGCCAGCAGCCAATCCAGGGCCACCTACGAGCAGTACTTC | TRBJ2-7 | 14 | few | - | TRBV16
CASSQLRQGANGYTF | TGTGCCAGCAGCCAATTGAGGCAGGGGGCGAATGGCTACACCTTC | TRBJ1-2 | 15 | - | TRBD1 | TRBV16
CASSSAAKETQYF | TGTGCCAGCAGTTCGGCTGCCAAAGAGACCCAGTACTTC | TRBJ2-5 | 13 | - | - | TRBV28
CSAGWGTGEFYEQYF | TGCAGCGCCGGATGGGGGACAGGGGAGTTCTACGAGCAGTACTTC | TRBJ2-7 | 15 | few | TRBD1 | TRBV29-1
CASSQDKVEAPLAGELFF | TGCGCCAGCAGCCAAGATAAGGTCGAGGCTCCTCTCGCCGGGGAGCTGTTTTTT | TRBJ2-2 | 18 | - | - | TRBV4-3
CASSLSLGESYEQYF | TGTGCCAGCAGTCTTTCCCTGGGGGAGTCGTACGAGCAGTACTTC | TRBJ2-7 | 15 | - | - | TRBV6-5
CASPPDASGYEQYF | TGTGCCAGCCCACCAGACGCTAGCGGATACGAGCAGTACTTC | TRBJ2-7 | 14 | few | TRBD2 | TRBV18
CASVGAGKSSYEQYF | TGTGCCAGCGTAGGAGCGGGCAAGAGCTCCTACGAGCAGTACTTC | TRBJ2-7 | 15 | - | - | TRBV6-5
CAISDLLGESYEQYF | TGTGCCATCAGTGACCTTCTGGGGGAGTCCTACGAGCAGTACTTC | TRBJ2-7 | 15 | - | - | TRBV10-3
CASSLGNTETQYF | TGTGCCAGCAGCCTCGGAAACACAGAGACCCAGTACTTC | TRBJ2-5 | 13 | - | - | TRBV9
CSATLAVRDEQFF | TGCAGTGCAACCCTAGCGGTTAGAGATGAGCAGTTCTTC | TRBJ2-1 | 13 | few | TRBD2 | TRBV20-1